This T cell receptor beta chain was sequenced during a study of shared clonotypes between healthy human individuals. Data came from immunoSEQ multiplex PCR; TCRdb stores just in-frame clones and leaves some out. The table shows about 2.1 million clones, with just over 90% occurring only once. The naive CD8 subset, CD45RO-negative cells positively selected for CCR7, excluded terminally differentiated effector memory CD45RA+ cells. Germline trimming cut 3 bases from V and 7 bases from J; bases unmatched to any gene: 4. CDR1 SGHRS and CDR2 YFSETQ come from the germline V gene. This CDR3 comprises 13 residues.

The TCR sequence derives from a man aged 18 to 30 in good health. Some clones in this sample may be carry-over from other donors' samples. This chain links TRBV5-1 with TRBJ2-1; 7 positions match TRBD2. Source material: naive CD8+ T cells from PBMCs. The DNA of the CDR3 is TGCGCCAGCAGCTGGGGGGGTTTAAATGAGCAGTTCTTC. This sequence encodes CASSWGGLNEQFF. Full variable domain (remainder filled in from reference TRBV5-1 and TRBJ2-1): KAGVTQTPRYLIKTRGQQVTLSCSPISGHRSVSWYQQTPGQGLQFLFEYFSETQRNKGNFPGRFSGRQFSNSRSEMNVSTLELGDSALYLCASSWGGLNEQFFGPGTRLTVL.